The sequence of this T cell receptor beta chain was determined in a study of blood T cell repertoires in COVID-19. Trimming removed 5 bases from V and 2 bases from J; junction bases left unmatched: 6. There are 16 residues in the CDR3. The V gene's germline CDR1 is SGHVS and CDR2 FQNEAQ. Profiling relied on immunoSEQ multiplex PCR, and the TCRdb table lists in-frame clones only, not all of them. The sample carries a few hundred thousand clones, around 84% recorded once. The source of this sequence is a man aged 55 to 69 with acute or convalescent COVID-19. This sequence joins TRBV7-8 and TRBJ2-6, with TRBD1 identical over 7 bases. The source material was peripheral blood. The CDR3 nucleotides read TGTGCCAGCAGCCTCACGCAGGGGGCTGGGGCCAACGTCCTGACTTTC. It yields the protein CASSLTQGAGANVLTF.